The rows below give T cell receptor beta chains drawn from one sample of a study of T cell repertoires in cytomegalovirus infection. TCRdb re-analysed the reads in MiXCR, keeping a single row per CDR3 protein. The data contain around 540,000 distinct CDR3 sequences, roughly a third of them singletons. The antigens these receptors bind are not known. This sample comprised cultured PBMCs, obtained from culture after CMV antigen stimulation. The receptors originated from a human donor in good health (CMV status not recorded). Some clones in this sample may be carry-over from other donors' samples. Both conserved end residues are part of each CDR3. Each record gives: V gene, J gene, D gene, clone size, CDR3 protein, CDR3 DNA. A D gene is named only where the DNA matches it firmly. Size tells how often a clone was seen (once, few, many) or the class of an expanded clone, and some rows leave it out.

>TRBV2|TRBJ2-1|TRBD1|once
CASRNTGVRYNEQFF
TGTGCCAGCAGAAATACAGGGGTGCGCTACAATGAGCAGTTCTTC
>TRBV7-2|TRBJ1-2|TRBD1|many
CASSSGQGNYGYTF
TGTGCCAGCAGTTCTGGACAGGGGAACTATGGCTACACCTTC
>TRBV7-9|TRBJ1-3|-|-
CASRGPTPGTTPGPGNTIYF
TGTGCCAGCAGAGGTCCGACCCCCGGGACGACTCCCGGGCCTGGAAACACCATATATTTT
>TRBV28|TRBJ2-1|-|few
CASSLGGARTNEQFF
TGTGCCAGCAGTCTCGGGGGCGCGAGAACCAATGAGCAGTTCTTC
>TRBV9|TRBJ2-2|-|few
CASSLLGVAGELFF
TGTGCCAGCAGCCTACTAGGAGTGGCCGGGGAGCTGTTTTTT
>TRBV29-1|TRBJ2-5|-|-
CSVDSGFGAQYF
TGCAGCGTTGATTCCGGATTCGGGGCCCAGTACTTC
>TRBV5-6|TRBJ2-1|-|-
CASSLELQSSYNEQFF
TGTGCCAGCAGCTTGGAACTCCAAAGCTCCTACAATGAGCAGTTCTTC
>TRBV4-1|TRBJ1-1|-|-
CASTIRASYTEAFF
TGCGCCAGCACCATCCGGGCCAGCTACACTGAAGCTTTCTTT
>TRBV24-1|TRBJ2-5|TRBD1|few
CATSDPTTGGEETQYF
TGTGCCACCAGTGATCCGACAACAGGGGGCGAAGAGACCCAGTACTTC
>TRBV7-2|TRBJ2-1|-|few
CASSLDPGAGEQFF
TGTGCCAGCAGCCTAGACCCAGGGGCCGGTGAGCAGTTCTTC
>TRBV9|TRBJ2-5|TRBD2|-
CASSKAGGTTQETQYF
TGTGCCAGCAGCAAAGCGGGAGGGACGACTCAAGAGACCCAGTACTTC
>TRBV7-2|TRBJ2-1|TRBD2|many
CASTRTSGGASYNEQFF
TGTGCCAGCACCAGGACTAGCGGGGGGGCCTCCTACAATGAGCAGTTCTTC
>TRBV5-6|TRBJ1-4|TRBD1|-
CASSSGTAHEGFF
TGTGCCAGCAGCTCAGGGACAGCTCACGAGGGGTTTTTT
>TRBV27|TRBJ2-1|TRBD2|-
CASSLSRLAGYNEQFF
TGTGCCAGCAGTTTATCGCGGCTAGCGGGGTACAATGAGCAGTTCTTC
>TRBV7-3|TRBJ1-3|-|many
CASSVDSLSGNTIYF
TGTGCCAGCAGCGTGGACAGCCTCTCTGGAAACACCATATATTTT
>TRBV6-2/TRBV6-3|TRBJ2-7|-|few
CASSSPSYEQYF
TGTGCCAGCAGTTCCCCTTCCTACGAGCAGTACTTC
>TRBV5-4|TRBJ1-1|-|-
CASGPHTNTEAFF
TGTGCCAGCGGACCTCACACGAACACTGAAGCTTTCTTT
>TRBV19|TRBJ2-5|TRBD1|-
CASSAQGSGETQYF
TGTGCCAGTAGTGCACAGGGGTCAGGAGAGACCCAGTACTTC
>TRBV12-3/TRBV12-4|TRBJ2-7|-|few
CASRISAGSYEQYF
TGTGCCAGCAGGATCTCGGCCGGTTCCTACGAGCAGTACTTC
>TRBV6-2/TRBV6-3|TRBJ2-1|TRBD2|-
CASSYRFESGRTSGYNEQFF
TGTGCCAGCAGTTACCGGTTTGAATCCGGCCGGACTAGCGGTTACAATGAGCAGTTCTTC
>TRBV11-2|TRBJ2-2|TRBD2|-
CASSLGRLAPENTGELFF
TGTGCCAGCAGCTTAGGGAGACTAGCGCCAGAAAACACCGGGGAGCTGTTTTTT
>TRBV4-1|TRBJ2-5|-|-
CASSRAGDPRTQYF
TGCGCCAGCAGCCGAGCAGGGGACCCACGGACCCAGTACTTC
>TRBV7-2|TRBJ2-5|-|few
CASSSPWTKSETQYF
TGTGCCAGCAGCTCACCGTGGACTAAGTCGGAGACCCAGTACTTC
>TRBV5-6|TRBJ2-3|TRBD2|few
CASSLIAASGTDTQYF
TGTGCCAGCAGCTTGATAGCGGCTAGCGGGACCGATACGCAGTATTTT
>TRBV7-2|TRBJ2-7|TRBD1|few
CASSLGTGWNYEQYF
TGTGCCAGCAGCTTAGGGACAGGGTGGAACTACGAGCAGTACTTC
>TRBV7-2|TRBJ1-1|-|-
CASGMHMNTEAFF
TGTGCCAGCGGGATGCATATGAACACTGAAGCTTTCTTT
>TRBV10-2|TRBJ1-6|-|-
CASRATEYNSPLHF
TGCGCCAGCCGAGCGACAGAGTATAATTCACCCCTCCACTTT
>TRBV28|TRBJ2-7|-|few
CASREQDYEQYF
TGTGCCAGCAGGGAACAGGACTACGAGCAGTACTTC
>TRBV20-1|TRBJ2-4|-|-
CSAEAVAKNIQYF
TGCAGTGCTGAAGCGGTAGCCAAAAACATTCAGTACTTC
>TRBV5-3|TRBJ1-2|-|-
CASSLIDSEHGYTF
TGTGCCAGCAGCTTGATCGACAGCGAGCATGGCTACACCTTC
>TRBV28|TRBJ2-1|TRBD2|-
CASSKDPLAGVVEQFF
TGTGCCAGCAGTAAGGACCCACTAGCGGGAGTTGTTGAGCAGTTCTTC
>TRBV12-3/TRBV12-4|TRBJ1-1|-|many
CASSFGREAFF
TGTGCCAGCAGTTTCGGGCGGGAAGCTTTCTTT
>TRBV20-1|TRBJ1-5|TRBD1|-
CSARGADRDSDFYSNQPQHF
TGCAGTGCTAGAGGCGCGGACAGGGACAGCGATTTTTATAGCAATCAGCCCCAGCATTTT
>TRBV11-2|TRBJ2-5|TRBD2|-
CTSSAGTRAGTEYF
TGTACCAGCAGCGCCGGGACTAGAGCTGGGACCGAGTACTTC
>TRBV5-1|TRBJ2-1|TRBD2|many
CASRPPSGGLYNEQFF
TGCGCCAGCAGACCACCTAGCGGGGGGCTCTACAATGAGCAGTTCTTC